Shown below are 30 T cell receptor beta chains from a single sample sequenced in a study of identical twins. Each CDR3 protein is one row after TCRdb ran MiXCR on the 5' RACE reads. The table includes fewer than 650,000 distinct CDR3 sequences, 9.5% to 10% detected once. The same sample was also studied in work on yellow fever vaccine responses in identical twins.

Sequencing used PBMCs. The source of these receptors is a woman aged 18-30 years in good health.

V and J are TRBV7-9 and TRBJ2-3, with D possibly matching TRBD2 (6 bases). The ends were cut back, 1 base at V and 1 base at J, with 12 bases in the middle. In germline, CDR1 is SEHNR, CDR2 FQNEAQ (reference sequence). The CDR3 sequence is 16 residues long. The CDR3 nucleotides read TGTGCCAGCAGCTTAGTCCCGGGAGTCGGCACAGATACGCAGTATTTT. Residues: CASSLVPGVGTDTQYF.

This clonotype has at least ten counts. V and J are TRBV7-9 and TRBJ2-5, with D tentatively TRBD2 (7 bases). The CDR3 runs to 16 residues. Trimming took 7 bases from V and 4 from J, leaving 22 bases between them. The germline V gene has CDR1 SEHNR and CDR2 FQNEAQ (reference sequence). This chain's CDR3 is CASTLTLRGQGETQYF. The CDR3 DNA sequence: TGTGCCAGCACCTTGACGCTGCGGGGGCAGGGAGAGACCCAGTACTTC.

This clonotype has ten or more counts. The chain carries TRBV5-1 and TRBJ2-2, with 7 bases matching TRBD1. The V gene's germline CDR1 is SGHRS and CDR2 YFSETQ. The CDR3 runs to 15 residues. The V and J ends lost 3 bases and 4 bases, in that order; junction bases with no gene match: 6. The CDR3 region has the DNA TGCGCCAGCAGCTCCGGACAGGCCGCCACCGGGGAGCTGTTTTTT. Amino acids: CASSSGQAATGELFF.

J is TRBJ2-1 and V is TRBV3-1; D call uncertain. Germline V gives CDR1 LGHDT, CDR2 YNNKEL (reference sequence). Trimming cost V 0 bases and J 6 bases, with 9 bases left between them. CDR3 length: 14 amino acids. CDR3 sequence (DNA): TGTGCCAGCAGCCAAGAAGTGGAGAGCAATGAGCAGTTCTTC. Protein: CASSQEVESNEQFF.

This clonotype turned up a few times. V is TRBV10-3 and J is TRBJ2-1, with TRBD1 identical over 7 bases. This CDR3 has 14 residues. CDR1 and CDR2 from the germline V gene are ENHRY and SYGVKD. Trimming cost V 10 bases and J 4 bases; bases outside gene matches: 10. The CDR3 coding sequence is TGTGCCACCTCCCCCGGGACAGATTACAATGAGCAGTTCTTC. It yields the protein CATSPGTDYNEQFF.

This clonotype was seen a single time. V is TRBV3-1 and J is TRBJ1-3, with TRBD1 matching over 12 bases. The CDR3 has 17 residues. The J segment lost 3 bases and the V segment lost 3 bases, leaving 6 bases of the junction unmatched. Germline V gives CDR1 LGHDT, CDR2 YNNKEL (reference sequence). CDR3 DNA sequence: TGTGCCAGCAGCCAGAGGGGACAGGGGGCGGGTGGAAACACCATATATTTT. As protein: CASSQRGQGAGGNTIYF.

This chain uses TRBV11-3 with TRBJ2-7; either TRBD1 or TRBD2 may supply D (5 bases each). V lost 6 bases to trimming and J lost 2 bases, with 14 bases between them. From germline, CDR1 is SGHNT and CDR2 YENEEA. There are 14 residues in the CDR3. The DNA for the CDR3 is TGTGCCAGCAGGAGGGACGGGGACCCCTACGAGCAGTACTTC. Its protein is CASRRDGDPYEQYF.

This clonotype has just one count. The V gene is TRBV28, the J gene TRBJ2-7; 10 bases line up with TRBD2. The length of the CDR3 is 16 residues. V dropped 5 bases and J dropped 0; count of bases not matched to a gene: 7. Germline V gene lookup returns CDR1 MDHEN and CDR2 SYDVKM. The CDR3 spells CASSPSGGKISYEQYF. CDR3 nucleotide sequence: TGTGCCAGCAGTCCTAGCGGGGGAAAAATCTCCTACGAGCAGTACTTC.

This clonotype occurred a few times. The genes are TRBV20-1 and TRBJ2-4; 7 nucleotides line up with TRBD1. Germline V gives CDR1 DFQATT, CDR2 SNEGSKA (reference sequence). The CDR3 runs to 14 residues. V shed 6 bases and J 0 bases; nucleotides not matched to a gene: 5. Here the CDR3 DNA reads TGCAGTGCGGGACAGTCAGTAGCCAAAAACATTCAGTACTTC. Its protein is CSAGQSVAKNIQYF.

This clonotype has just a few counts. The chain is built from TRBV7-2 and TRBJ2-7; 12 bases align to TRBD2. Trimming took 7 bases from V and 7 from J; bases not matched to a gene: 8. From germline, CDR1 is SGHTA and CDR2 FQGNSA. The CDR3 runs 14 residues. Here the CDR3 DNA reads TGTGCCAGCACCCTTGGGACTAGCGGGCTTGAGCAGTACTTC. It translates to CASTLGTSGLEQYF.

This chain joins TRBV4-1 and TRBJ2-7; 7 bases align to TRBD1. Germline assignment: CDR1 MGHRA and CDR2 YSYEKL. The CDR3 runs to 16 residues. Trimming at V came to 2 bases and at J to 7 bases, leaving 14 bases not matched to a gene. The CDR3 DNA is TGCGCCAGCAGCCAATTGGGGACGCAGGGGGTACTAGAGCAGTACTTC. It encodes CASSQLGTQGVLEQYF.

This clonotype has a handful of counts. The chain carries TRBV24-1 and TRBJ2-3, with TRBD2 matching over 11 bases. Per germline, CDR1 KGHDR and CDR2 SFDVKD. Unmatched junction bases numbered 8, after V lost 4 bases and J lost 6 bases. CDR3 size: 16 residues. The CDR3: CATSDTGTSGLDTQYF. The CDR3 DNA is TGTGCCACCAGTGACACCGGGACTAGCGGACTTGATACGCAGTATTTT.

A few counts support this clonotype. DNA of the CDR3: TGCAGTGCTAGAGTCGGTGGAACCCACGAGCAGTACTTC. This sequence encodes CSARVGGTHEQYF. The rearrangement uses TRBV20-1 and TRBJ2-7; D gene unclear. With 1 base removed from V and 5 bases from J, the gap between germline ends came to 12 bases. Germline V CDR1 and CDR2: DFQATT, SNEGSKA (reference sequence). CDR3 length equals 13 residues.

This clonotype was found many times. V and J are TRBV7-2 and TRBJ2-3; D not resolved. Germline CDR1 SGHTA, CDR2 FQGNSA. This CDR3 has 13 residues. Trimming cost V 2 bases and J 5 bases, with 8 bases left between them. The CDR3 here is CASSLRAVDTQYF. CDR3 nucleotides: TGTGCCAGCAGCTTAAGAGCCGTAGATACGCAGTATTTT.

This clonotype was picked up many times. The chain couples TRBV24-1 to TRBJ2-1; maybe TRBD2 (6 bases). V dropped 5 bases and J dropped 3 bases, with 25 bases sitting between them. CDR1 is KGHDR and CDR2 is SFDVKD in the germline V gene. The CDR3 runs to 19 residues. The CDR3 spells CATSGPFRGLPFYYNEQFF. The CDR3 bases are TGTGCCACCAGTGGACCATTTCGAGGACTACCCTTTTACTACAATGAGCAGTTCTTC.

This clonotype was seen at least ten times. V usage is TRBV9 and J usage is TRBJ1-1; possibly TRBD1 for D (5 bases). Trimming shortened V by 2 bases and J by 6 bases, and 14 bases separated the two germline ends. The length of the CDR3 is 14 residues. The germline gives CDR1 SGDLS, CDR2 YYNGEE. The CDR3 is CASSVGTKGSEAFF. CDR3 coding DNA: TGTGCCAGCAGCGTGGGGACCAAAGGCTCTGAAGCTTTCTTT.

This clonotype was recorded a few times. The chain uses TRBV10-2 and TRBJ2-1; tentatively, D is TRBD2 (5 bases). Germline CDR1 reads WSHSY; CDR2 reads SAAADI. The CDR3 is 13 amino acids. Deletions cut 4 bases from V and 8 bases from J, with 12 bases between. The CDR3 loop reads CASSGIATHEQFF. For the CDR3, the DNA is TGCGCCAGCAGTGGAATAGCGACGCATGAGCAGTTCTTC.

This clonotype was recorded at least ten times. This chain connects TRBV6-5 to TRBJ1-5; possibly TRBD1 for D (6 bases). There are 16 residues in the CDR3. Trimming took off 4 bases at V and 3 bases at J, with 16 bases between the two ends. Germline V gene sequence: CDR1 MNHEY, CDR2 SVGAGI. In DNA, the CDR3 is TGTGCCAGCAGTTCCGCAGGGGAAGGTGACAATCAGCCCCAGCATTTT. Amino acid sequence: CASSSAGEGDNQPQHF.

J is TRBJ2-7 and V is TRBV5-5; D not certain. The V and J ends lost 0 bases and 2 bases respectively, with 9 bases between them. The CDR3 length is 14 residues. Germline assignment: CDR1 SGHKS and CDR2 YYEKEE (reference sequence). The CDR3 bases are TGTGCCAGCAGCTTGGGGGTGAATACCTACGAGCAGTACTTC. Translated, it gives CASSLGVNTYEQYF.

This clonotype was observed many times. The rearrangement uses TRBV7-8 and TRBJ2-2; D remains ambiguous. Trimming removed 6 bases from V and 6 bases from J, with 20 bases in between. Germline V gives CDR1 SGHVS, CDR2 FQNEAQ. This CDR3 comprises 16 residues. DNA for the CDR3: TGTGCCAGCAGAAAAATCGTGGCAGCTAGGGCCGGGGAGCTGTTTTTT. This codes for CASRKIVAARAGELFF.

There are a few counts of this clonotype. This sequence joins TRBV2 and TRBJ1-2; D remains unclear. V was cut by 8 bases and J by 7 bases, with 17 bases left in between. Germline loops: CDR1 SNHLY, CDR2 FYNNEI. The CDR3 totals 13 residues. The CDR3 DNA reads TGTGCCAGCCCCCTCCCGGGGTGGAGTGGCTACACCTTC. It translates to CASPLPGWSGYTF. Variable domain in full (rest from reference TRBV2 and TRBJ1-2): EPEVTQTPSHQVTQMGQEVILRCVPISNHLYFYWYRQILGQKVEFLVSFYNNEISEKSEIFDDQFSVERPDGSNFTLKIRSTKLEDSAMYFCASPLPGWSGYTFGSGTRLTVV.

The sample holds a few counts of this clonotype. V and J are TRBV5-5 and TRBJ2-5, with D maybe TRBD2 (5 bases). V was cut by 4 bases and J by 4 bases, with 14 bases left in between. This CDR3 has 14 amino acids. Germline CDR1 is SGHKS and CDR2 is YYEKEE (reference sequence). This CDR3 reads CASSPNGLIETQYF. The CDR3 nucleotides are TGTGCCAGCAGCCCTAATGGACTTATAGAGACCCAGTACTTC. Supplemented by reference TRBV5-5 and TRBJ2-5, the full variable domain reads DAGVTQSPTHLIKTRGQQVTLRCSPISGHKSVSWYQQVLGQGPQFIFQYYEKEERGRGNFPDRFSARQFPNYSSELNVNALLLGDSALYLCASSPNGLIETQYFGPGTRLLVL.

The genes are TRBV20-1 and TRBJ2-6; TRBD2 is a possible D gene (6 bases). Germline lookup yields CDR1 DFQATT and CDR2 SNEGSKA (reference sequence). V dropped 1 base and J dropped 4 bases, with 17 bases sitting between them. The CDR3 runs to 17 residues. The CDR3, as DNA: TGCAGTGCTAGAGGGCGGGGCCAGGCATCCGGGGCCAACGTCCTGACTTTC. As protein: CSARGRGQASGANVLTF.

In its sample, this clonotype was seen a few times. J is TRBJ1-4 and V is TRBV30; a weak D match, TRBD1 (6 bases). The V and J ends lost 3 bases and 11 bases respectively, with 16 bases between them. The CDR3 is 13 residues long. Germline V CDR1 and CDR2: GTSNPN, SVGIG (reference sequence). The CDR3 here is CAWRGQTFSKLFF. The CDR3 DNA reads TGTGCCTGGAGAGGACAGACTTTTAGCAAACTGTTTTTT.

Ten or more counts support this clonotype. CDR3 region: CASSRGQKNTGELFF. The DNA for the CDR3 is TGTGCCAGCAGTAGGGGACAGAAGAACACCGGGGAGCTGTTTTTT. V is TRBV12-3 or TRBV12-4 and J is TRBJ2-2, with 7 bases that match TRBD1. CDR3 size: 15 residues. The J segment lost 1 base and the V segment lost 5 bases, leaving 4 bases of the junction unmatched.

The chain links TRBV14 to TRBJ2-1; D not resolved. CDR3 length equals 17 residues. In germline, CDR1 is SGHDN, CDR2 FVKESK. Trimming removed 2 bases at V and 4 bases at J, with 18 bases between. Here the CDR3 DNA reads TGTGCCAGCAGCCAATGGGAATTAGCAGACCTGTACAATGAGCAGTTCTTC. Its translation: CASSQWELADLYNEQFF.

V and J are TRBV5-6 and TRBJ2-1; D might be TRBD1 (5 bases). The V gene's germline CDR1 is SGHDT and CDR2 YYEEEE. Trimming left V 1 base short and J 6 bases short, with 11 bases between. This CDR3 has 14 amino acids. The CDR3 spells CASSLLAGFNEQFF. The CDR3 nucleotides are TGTGCCAGCAGCTTGCTGGCAGGGTTCAATGAGCAGTTCTTC.

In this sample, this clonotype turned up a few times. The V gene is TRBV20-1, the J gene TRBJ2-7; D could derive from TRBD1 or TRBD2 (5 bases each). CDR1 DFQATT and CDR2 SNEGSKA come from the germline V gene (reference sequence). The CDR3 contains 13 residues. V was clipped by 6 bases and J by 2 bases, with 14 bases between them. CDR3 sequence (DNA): TGCAGTGCGGCCGGGACCTCGACCTACGAGCAGTACTTC. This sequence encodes CSAAGTSTYEQYF.

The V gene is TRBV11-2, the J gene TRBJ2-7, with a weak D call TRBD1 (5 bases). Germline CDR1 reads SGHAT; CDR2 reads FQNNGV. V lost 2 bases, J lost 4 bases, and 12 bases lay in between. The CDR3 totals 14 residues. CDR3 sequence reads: CASSLSRQGYEQYF. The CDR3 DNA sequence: TGTGCCAGCAGCTTATCGAGGCAGGGTTACGAGCAGTACTTC.

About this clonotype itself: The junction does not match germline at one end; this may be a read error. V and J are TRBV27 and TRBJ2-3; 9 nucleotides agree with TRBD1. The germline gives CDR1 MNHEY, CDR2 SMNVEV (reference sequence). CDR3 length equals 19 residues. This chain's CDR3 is CTSSSLQGARVISTDTQYF. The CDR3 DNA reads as TGCACCAGCAGTTCCCTACAGGGGGCAAGAGTGATAAGTACAGATACGCAGTATTTT.